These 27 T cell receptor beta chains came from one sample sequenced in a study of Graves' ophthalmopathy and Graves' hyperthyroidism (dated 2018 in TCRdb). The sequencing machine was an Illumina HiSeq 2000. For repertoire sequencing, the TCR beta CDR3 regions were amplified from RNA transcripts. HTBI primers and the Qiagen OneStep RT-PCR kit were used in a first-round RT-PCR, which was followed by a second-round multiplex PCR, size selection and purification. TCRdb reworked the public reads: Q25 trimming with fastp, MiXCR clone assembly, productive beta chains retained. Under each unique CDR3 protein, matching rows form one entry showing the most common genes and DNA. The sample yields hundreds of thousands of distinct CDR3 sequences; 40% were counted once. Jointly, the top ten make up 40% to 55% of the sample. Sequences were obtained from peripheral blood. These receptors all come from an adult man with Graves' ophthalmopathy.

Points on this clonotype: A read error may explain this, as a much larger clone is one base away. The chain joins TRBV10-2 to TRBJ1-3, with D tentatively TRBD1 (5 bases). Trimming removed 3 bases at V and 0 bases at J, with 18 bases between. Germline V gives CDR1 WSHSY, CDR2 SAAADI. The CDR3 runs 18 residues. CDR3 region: CASSDAGLLSFSGNTIYF. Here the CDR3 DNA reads TGCGCCAGCAGTGACGCGGGACTCTTGAGCTTCTCTGGAAACACCATATATTTT.

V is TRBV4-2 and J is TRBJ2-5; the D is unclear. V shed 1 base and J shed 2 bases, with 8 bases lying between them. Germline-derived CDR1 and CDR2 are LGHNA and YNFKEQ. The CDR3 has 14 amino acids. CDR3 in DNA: TGTGCCAGCAGCCAAGGGCCAGGTCAAGAGACCCAGTACTTC. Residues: CASSQGPGQETQYF.

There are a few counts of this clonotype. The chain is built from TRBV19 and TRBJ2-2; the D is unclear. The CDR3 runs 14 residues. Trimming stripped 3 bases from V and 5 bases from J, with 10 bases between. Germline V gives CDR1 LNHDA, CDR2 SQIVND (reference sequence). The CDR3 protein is CASSMGSPTGELFF. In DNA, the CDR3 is TGTGCCAGTAGTATGGGGTCCCCGACCGGGGAGCTGTTTTTT.

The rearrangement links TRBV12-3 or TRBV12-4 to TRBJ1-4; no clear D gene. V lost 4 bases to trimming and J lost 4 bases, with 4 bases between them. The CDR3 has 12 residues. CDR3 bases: TGTGCCAGCAGTTCCATTAATGAAAAACTGTTTTTT. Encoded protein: CASSSINEKLFF.

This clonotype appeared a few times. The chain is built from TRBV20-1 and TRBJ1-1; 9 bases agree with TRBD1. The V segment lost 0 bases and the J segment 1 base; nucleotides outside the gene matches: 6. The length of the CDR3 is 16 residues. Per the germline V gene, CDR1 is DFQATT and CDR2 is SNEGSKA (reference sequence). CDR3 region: CSARDADRGRNTEAFF. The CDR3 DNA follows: TGCAGTGCTAGAGATGCGGACAGGGGTAGGAACACTGAAGCTTTCTTT.

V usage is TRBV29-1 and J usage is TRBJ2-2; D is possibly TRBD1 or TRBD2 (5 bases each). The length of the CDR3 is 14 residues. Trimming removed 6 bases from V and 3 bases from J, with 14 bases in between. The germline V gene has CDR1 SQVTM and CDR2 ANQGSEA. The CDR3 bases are TGCAGCGTGGGACGGGCAGGGCACACCGGGGAGCTGTTTTTT. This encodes CSVGRAGHTGELFF.

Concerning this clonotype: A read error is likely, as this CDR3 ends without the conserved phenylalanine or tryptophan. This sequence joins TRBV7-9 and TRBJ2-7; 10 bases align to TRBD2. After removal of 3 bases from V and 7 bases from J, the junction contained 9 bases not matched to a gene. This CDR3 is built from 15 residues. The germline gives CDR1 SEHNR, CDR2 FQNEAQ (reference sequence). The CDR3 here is CASSLRLAGAREQYL. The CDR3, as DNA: TGTGCCAGCAGCTTGCGGCTAGCGGGAGCTAGGGAGCAGTACCTC.

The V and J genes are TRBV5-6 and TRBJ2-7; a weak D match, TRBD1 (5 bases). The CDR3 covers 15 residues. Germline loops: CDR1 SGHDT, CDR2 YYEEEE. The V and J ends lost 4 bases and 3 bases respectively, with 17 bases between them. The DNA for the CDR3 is TGTGCCAGCAGCCCACAGGCAAACGAGGACTACGAGCAGTACTTC. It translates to CASSPQANEDYEQYF. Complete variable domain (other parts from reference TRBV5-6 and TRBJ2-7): DAGVTQSPTHLIKTRGQQVTLRCSPKSGHDTVSWYQQALGQGPQFIFQYYEEEERQRGNFPDRFSGHQFPNYSSELNVNALLLGDSALYLCASSPQANEDYEQYFGPGTRLTVT.

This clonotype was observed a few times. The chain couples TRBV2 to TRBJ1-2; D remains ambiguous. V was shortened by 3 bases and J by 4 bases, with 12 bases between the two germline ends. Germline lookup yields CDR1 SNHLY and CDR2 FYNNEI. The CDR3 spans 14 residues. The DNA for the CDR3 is TGTGCCAGCAGTGACAGGTTCCACACCTATGGCTACACCTTC. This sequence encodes CASSDRFHTYGYTF.

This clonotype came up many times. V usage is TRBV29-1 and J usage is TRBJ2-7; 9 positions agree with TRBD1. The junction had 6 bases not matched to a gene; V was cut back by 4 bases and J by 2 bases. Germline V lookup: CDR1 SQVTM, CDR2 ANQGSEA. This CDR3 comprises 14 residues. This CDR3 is CSVGGTGRTYEQYF. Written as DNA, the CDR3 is TGCAGCGTTGGGGGGACAGGGAGGACCTACGAGCAGTACTTC.

The CDR3, as DNA: TGTGCCAGCTGCCAATATCCGGAGACTAACTATGGCTACACCTTC. Its translation: CASCQYPETNYGYTF. V and J are TRBV9 and TRBJ1-2; D unclear. V was shortened by 7 bases and J by 0 bases, with 16 bases between the two germline ends. This CDR3 spans 15 amino acids. The germline CDR1 and CDR2 sequences are SGDLS and YYNGEE.

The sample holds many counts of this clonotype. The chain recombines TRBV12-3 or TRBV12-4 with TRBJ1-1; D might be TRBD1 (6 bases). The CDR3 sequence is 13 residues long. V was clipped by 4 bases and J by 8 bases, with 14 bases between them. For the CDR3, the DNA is TGTGCCAGCAGTTCCTCTCCGGGGGCCGAAGCTTTCTTT. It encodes CASSSSPGAEAFF.

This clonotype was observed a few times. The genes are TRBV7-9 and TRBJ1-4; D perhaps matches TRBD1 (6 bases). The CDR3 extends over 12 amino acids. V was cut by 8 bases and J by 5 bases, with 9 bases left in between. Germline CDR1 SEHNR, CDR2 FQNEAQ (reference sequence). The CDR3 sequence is CASRGPNEKLFF. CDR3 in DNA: TGTGCCAGCCGGGGGCCGAATGAAAAACTGTTTTTT.

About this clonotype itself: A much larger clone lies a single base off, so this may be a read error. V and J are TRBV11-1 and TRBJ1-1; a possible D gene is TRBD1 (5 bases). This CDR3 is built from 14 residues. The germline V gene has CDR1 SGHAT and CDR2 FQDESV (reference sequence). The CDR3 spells CASILEQVATEAFF. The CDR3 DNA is TGTGCCAGCATCTTAGAACAGGTAGCCACTGAAGCTTTCTTT.

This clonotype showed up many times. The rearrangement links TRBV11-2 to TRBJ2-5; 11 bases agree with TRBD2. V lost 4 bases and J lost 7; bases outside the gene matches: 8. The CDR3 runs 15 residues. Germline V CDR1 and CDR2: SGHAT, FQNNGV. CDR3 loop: CASSSIAGGPGTQYF. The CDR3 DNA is TGTGCCAGCAGCTCGATAGCGGGGGGGCCGGGGACCCAGTACTTC.

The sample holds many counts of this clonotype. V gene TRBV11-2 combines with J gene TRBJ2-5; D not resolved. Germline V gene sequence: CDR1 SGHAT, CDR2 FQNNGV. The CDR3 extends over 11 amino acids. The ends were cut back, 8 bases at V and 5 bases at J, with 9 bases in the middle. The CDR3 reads CASSMGETQYF. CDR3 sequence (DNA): TGTGCCAGCTCCATGGGGGAGACCCAGTACTTC.

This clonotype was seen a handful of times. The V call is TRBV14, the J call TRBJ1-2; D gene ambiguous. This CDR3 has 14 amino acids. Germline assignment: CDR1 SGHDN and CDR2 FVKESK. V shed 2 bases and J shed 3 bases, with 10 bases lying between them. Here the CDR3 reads CASSQLRRDYGYTF. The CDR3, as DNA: TGTGCCAGCAGCCAACTCAGGCGGGACTATGGCTACACCTTC.

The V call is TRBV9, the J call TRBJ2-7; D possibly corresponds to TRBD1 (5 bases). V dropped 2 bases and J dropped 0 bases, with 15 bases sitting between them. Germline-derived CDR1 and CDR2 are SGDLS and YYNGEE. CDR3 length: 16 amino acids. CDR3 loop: CASSVGKGLASYEQYF. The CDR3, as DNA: TGTGCCAGCAGCGTTGGTAAGGGGTTAGCCTCCTACGAGCAGTACTTC.

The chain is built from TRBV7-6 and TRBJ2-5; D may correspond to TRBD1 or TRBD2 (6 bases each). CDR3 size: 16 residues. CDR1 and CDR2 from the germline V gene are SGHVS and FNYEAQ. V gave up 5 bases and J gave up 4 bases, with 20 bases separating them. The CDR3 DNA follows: TGTGCCAGCAGCGACGGTGAGGGTACGGGGGCAGAGACCCAGTACTTC. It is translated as CASSDGEGTGAETQYF. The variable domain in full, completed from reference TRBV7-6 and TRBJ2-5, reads GAGVSQSPRYKVTKRGQDVALRCDPISGHVSLYWYRQALGQGPEFLTYFNYEAQQDKSGLPNDRFSAERPEGSISTLTIQRTEQRDSAMYRCASSDGEGTGAETQYFGPGTRLLVL.

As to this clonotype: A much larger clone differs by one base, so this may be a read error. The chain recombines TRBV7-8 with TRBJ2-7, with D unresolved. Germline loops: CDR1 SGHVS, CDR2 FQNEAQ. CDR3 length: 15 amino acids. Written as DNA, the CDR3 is TGTGCCAGCAGCTTAGGTTTAGGCAGAGCCTACGAGCAGCACTTC. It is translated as CASSLGLGRAYEQHF.

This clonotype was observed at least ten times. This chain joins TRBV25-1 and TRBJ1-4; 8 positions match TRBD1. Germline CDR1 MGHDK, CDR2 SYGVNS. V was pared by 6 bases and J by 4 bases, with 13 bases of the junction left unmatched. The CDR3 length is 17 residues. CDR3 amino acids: CASSTLPDRGFNEKLFF. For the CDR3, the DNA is TGTGCCAGCAGCACACTACCAGACAGGGGCTTTAATGAAAAACTGTTTTTT.

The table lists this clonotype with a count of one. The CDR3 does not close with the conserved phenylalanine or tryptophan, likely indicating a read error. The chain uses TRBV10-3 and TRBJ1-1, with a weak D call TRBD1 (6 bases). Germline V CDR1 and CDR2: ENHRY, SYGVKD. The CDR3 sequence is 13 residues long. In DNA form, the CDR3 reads TGTGCCAGCAGTCAGGGGACGAACACTGAAGCTTTCCTT. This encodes CASSQGTNTEAFL.

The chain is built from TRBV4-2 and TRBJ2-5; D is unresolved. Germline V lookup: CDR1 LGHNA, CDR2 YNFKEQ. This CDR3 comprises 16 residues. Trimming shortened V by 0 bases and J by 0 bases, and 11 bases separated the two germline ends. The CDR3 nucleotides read TGTGCCAGCAGCCAAGAGGGCAGAACGTACCAAGAGACCCAGTACTTC. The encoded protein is CASSQEGRTYQETQYF.

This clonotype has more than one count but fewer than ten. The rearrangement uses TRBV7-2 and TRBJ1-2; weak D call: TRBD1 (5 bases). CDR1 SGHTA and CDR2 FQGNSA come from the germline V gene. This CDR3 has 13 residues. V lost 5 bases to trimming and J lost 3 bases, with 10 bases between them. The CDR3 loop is CASSQDSYYGYTF. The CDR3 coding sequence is TGTGCCAGCAGCCAAGACAGCTACTATGGCTACACCTTC.

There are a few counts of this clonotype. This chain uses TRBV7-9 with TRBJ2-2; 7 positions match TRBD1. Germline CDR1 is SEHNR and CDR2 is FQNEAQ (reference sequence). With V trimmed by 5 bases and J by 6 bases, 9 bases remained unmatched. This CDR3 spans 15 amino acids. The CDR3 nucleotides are TGTGCCAGCAGCCCGACAGGGATAGGCTCCGGGGAGCTGTTTTTT. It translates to CASSPTGIGSGELFF.

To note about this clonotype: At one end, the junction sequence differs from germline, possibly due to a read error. The CDR3 sequence: CASSYRLSDSIRMTEKLLF. The CDR3 coding sequence is TGTGCCAGCAGCTACCGGTTAAGCGACAGTATTCGGATGACAGAAAAACTGCTTTTT. V is TRBV11-1 and J is TRBJ1-4, with D perhaps matching TRBD1 (5 bases). The germline gives CDR1 SGHAT, CDR2 FQDESV (reference sequence). This CDR3 has 19 amino acids.

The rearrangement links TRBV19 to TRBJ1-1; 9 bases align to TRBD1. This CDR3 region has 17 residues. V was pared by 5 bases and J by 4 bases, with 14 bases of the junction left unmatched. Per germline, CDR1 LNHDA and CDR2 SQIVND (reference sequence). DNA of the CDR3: TGTGCCAGTAGTCCCATCCTAGGACAGGGGCGGACCACTGAAGCTTTCTTT. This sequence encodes CASSPILGQGRTTEAFF.